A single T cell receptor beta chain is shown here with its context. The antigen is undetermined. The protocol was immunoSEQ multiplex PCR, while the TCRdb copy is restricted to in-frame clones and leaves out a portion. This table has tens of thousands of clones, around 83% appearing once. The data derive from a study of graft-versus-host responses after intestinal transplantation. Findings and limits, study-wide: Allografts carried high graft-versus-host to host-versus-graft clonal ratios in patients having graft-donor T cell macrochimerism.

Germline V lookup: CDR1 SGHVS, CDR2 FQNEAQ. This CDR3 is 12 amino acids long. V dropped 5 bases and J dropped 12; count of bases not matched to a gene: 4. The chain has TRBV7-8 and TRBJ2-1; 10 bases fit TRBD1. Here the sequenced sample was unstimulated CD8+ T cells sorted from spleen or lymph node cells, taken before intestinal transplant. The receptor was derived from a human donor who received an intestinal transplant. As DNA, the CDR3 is TGTGCCAGCAGCCCTTGGACAGGGGGGCAGTTCTTC. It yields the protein CASSPWTGGQFF.